Below, 25 T cell receptor beta chains from the same sample are listed, as sequenced in a study of control samples from healthy donors and cancer patients. Clones were read by immunoSEQ multiplex PCR, and TCRdb kept only the in-frame ones, dropping some. Of 130,000 to 150,000 clones listed, over 85% were seen once; the top ten hold around 10%. The material sequenced was blood. All receptors come from a man under 40 in good health.

The chain is built from TRBV29-1 and TRBJ2-7; D is unresolved. Trimming removed 4 bases at V and 3 bases at J, with 7 bases between. The germline V gene encodes CDR1 SQVTM and CDR2 ANQGSEA. The CDR3 has 11 residues. In DNA, the CDR3 is TGCAGCGTTGGGGTAGGCTACGAGCAGTACTTC. This codes for CSVGVGYEQYF.

This chain uses TRBV14 with TRBJ1-2, with D hard to call. With 4 bases removed from V and 4 bases from J, the gap between germline ends came to 10 bases. Per the germline V gene, CDR1 is SGHDN and CDR2 is FVKESK. The CDR3 length is 13 residues. In DNA, the CDR3 is TGTGCCAGCAGCCCAGGACGGTCCTATGGCTACACCTTC. As protein: CASSPGRSYGYTF.

J is TRBJ1-5 and V is TRBV18; a weak D match, TRBD1 (5 bases). Trimming shortened V by 6 bases and J by 9 bases, and 12 bases separated the two germline ends. This CDR3 is 12 amino acids long. Germline V gives CDR1 KGHSH, CDR2 LQKENI. The CDR3 protein is CASSPTGLPQHF. DNA for the CDR3: TGTGCCAGCTCGCCCACAGGCCTGCCCCAGCATTTT.

A note on this clone: A junction boundary mismatches the germline segment, possibly from a read error. This sequence joins TRBV7-7 and TRBJ1-3, with 7 nucleotides matching TRBD1. CDR3 length equals 13 residues. Germline V gene data show CDR1 as SSHAT and CDR2 as FNYEAQ (reference sequence). The DNA of the CDR3 is TGTGCTAGCAGCGTGGGACAGGGAAACACCATATATTTT. Protein: CASSVGQGNTIYF.

This rearrangement joins TRBV6-1 to TRBJ2-7; either TRBD1 or TRBD2 may supply D (5 bases each). Trimming removed 2 bases from V and 1 base from J, with 24 bases in between. Germline CDR1 and CDR2: MNHNS and SASEGT. This CDR3 has 19 residues. CDR3 DNA sequence: TGTGCCAGCAGTGAATTTACCCGGGGCCTCGTGGGCAGGTCCTACGAGCAGTACTTC. Its translation: CASSEFTRGLVGRSYEQYF.

The V and J genes are TRBV7-8 and TRBJ2-7; unclear D gene. Germline-derived CDR1 and CDR2 are SGHVS and FQNEAQ. Trimming removed 5 bases at V and 2 bases at J, with 19 bases between. The CDR3 totals 16 residues. The CDR3 loop reads CASSPRTRSKPYEQYF. CDR3 DNA: TGTGCCAGCAGCCCTCGCACGAGATCTAAACCCTACGAGCAGTACTTC. Combining the CDR3 with reference TRBV7-8 and TRBJ2-7 gives the whole variable domain GAGVSQSPRYKVAKRGQDVALRCDPISGHVSLFWYQQALGQGPEFLTYFQNEAQLDKSGLPSDRFFAERPEGSVSTLKIQRTQQEDSAVYLCASSPRTRSKPYEQYFGPGTRLTVT.

The chain links TRBV28 to TRBJ2-5, with D hard to call. Germline V gene lookup returns CDR1 MDHEN and CDR2 SYDVKM. Trimming shortened V by 3 bases and J by 6 bases, and 8 bases separated the two germline ends. The CDR3 consists of 12 residues. The CDR3 reads CASSLPWQTQYF. CDR3 DNA sequence: TGTGCCAGCAGTTTGCCTTGGCAGACCCAGTACTTC.

CDR3 protein: CASSLEGGTLNTGELFF. The CDR3 region has the DNA TGCGCCAGCAGCTTGGAGGGGGGGACCCTGAACACCGGGGAGCTGTTTTTT. The V gene is TRBV5-1, the J gene TRBJ2-2; tentatively, D is TRBD2 (7 bases). CDR3 size: 17 residues. CDR1 is SGHRS and CDR2 is YFSETQ in the germline V gene. V lost 0 bases to trimming and J lost 1 base, with 13 bases between them.

This chain uses TRBV7-9 with TRBJ1-2; the D gene is possibly TRBD1 (5 bases). Per germline, CDR1 SEHNR and CDR2 FQNEAQ (reference sequence). This CDR3 has 14 residues. Trimming pared 2 bases from V and 4 bases from J, leaving 11 bases between. The CDR3: CASSLLGESYGYTF. The DNA for the CDR3 is TGTGCCAGCAGCTTATTGGGGGAAAGCTATGGCTACACCTTC.

The chain joins TRBV12-3 or TRBV12-4 to TRBJ2-7; D gene unclear. This CDR3 comprises 13 residues. The V and J ends lost 4 bases and 4 bases respectively, with 11 bases between them. The CDR3, as DNA: TGTGCCAGCAGTTCCTCCGAGAATTACGAGCAGTACTTC. This gives the protein CASSSSENYEQYF.

This clone was detected only a few times. This chain links TRBV7-9 with TRBJ1-2; D possibly corresponds to TRBD1 (5 bases). There are 15 residues in the CDR3. Germline CDR1 and CDR2: SEHNR and FQNEAQ (reference sequence). Deletions cut 5 bases from V and 4 bases from J, with 17 bases between. The CDR3 sequence: CASSPRDPRTYGYTF. The DNA for the CDR3 is TGTGCCAGCAGCCCGCGGGACCCCAGGACCTATGGCTACACCTTC.

The chain joins TRBV9 to TRBJ1-4; D uncertain. The V and J ends lost 2 bases and 4 bases respectively, with 9 bases between them. From germline, CDR1 is SGDLS and CDR2 YYNGEE. The CDR3 runs to 14 residues. CDR3 in DNA: TGTGCCAGCAGCGTCGGGCAGATTAATGAAAAACTGTTTTTT. Translated, it gives CASSVGQINEKLFF.

The V call is TRBV11-3, the J call TRBJ2-1; 13 positions match TRBD2. The germline gives CDR1 SGHNT, CDR2 YENEEA. There are 16 residues in the CDR3. The junction had 6 bases not matched to a gene; V was cut back by 5 bases and J by 5 bases. This CDR3 reads CASSLQGLAGDNEQFF. In DNA, the CDR3 is TGTGCCAGCAGCCTTCAAGGACTAGCGGGAGACAATGAGCAGTTCTTC.

This sequence joins TRBV7-8 and TRBJ1-2; 8 nucleotides match TRBD1. The V segment lost 2 bases and the J segment 6 bases; nucleotides outside the gene matches: 2. The CDR3 is 13 residues long. Germline V lookup: CDR1 SGHVS, CDR2 FQNEAQ. The CDR3 is CASSLTQGDGYTF. The CDR3 region has the DNA TGTGCCAGCAGCTTAACACAGGGGGATGGCTACACCTTC.

Points on this clone: The junction differs from germline at one of its ends, possibly a read error. The chain combines TRBV7-7 with TRBJ1-5; no reliable D call. The CDR3 spans 14 residues. In germline, CDR1 is SSHAT, CDR2 FNYEAQ (reference sequence). Here the CDR3 DNA reads TGTGCTAGCAGCTTAGCGAAATTAAATCAGCCCCAGCATTTT. Translation: CASSLAKLNQPQHF.

This chain uses TRBV23-1 with TRBJ2-5; tentative D call: TRBD1 (6 bases). TRBV23-1 is an ORF, with its function uncertain. This CDR3 is built from 12 residues. Trimming removed 3 bases from V and 4 bases from J, with 6 bases in between. The CDR3 DNA sequence: TGCGCCAGCAGTCACAGGGGAGAGACCCAGTACTTC. Protein: CASSHRGETQYF.

The rearrangement links TRBV9 to TRBJ2-1; D is undetermined. This CDR3 is 13 amino acids long. V was trimmed by 0 bases and J by 9 bases, leaving 10 bases between them. The germline gives CDR1 SGDLS, CDR2 YYNGEE. CDR3 amino acids: CASSVAQAGEQFF. In nucleotides, the CDR3 is TGTGCCAGCAGCGTAGCGCAGGCCGGTGAGCAGTTCTTC. Supplemented by reference TRBV9 and TRBJ2-1, the full variable domain reads DSGVTQTPKHLITATGQRVTLRCSPRSGDLSVYWYQQSLDQGLQFLIQYYNGEERAKGNILERFSAQQFPDLHSELNLSSLELGDSALYFCASSVAQAGEQFFGPGTRLTVL.

The rearrangement links TRBV27 to TRBJ1-2; D may be TRBD1 (5 bases). Trimming left V 4 bases short and J 6 bases short, with 15 bases between. This CDR3 region has 14 residues. Per germline, CDR1 MNHEY and CDR2 SMNVEV (reference sequence). CDR3: CASSWRGPGDGYTF. The DNA of the CDR3 is TGTGCCAGCAGTTGGAGGGGCCCTGGCGATGGCTACACCTTC.

The chain combines TRBV27 with TRBJ1-3; 7 bases agree with TRBD1. Germline CDR1 is MNHEY and CDR2 is SMNVEV (reference sequence). CDR3 length equals 17 residues. J was trimmed by 4 bases and V by 6 bases; bases with no gene match: 15. The CDR3 nucleotides read TGTGCCAGCAGCCGGTGGACAGGATCCCTTGGGGGAAACACCATATATTTT. It specifies CASSRWTGSLGGNTIYF.

The V and J genes are TRBV5-1 and TRBJ1-5; 7 bases are shared with TRBD1. V lost 5 bases to trimming and J lost 0 bases; unmatched junction nucleotides: 5. The CDR3 consists of 15 residues. Germline-derived CDR1 and CDR2 are SGHRS and YFSETQ. The CDR3, as DNA: TGCGCCAGCAGTAATACAGGGGATAGCAATCAGCCCCAGCATTTT. Protein product: CASSNTGDSNQPQHF.

The chain couples TRBV3-1 (or the pseudogene TRBV3-2) to TRBJ2-7; D may be TRBD2 (6 bases). The germline V gene has CDR1 LGHDT and CDR2 YNNKEL (reference sequence). The CDR3 has 15 amino acids. V gave up 0 bases and J gave up 2 bases, with 11 bases separating them. The CDR3 spells CASSQEFGTPYEQYF. CDR3 DNA sequence: TGTGCCAGCAGCCAAGAGTTCGGGACTCCCTACGAGCAGTACTTC.

This clone appeared a single time. V and J are TRBV3-1 (or the pseudogene TRBV3-2) and TRBJ2-1, with 7 bases matching TRBD1. CDR1 and CDR2 from the germline V gene are LGHDT and YNNKEL (reference sequence). The CDR3 extends over 18 amino acids. Losses at the gene ends were 0 bases for V and 3 bases for J; bases not matched to a gene: 11. DNA of the CDR3: TGTGCCAGCAGCCAAGAGGGTCCCGACAGGGCCCTCTACAATGAGCAGTTCTTC. This translates into CASSQEGPDRALYNEQFF.

This chain joins TRBV28 and TRBJ1-5; D unclear. V was trimmed by 4 bases and J by 6 bases, leaving 10 bases between them. The germline gives CDR1 MDHEN, CDR2 SYDVKM. This CDR3 has 13 residues. As DNA, the CDR3 is TGTGCCAGCAGTTCTCGTCCGGGTCAGCCCCAGCATTTT. It translates to CASSSRPGQPQHF.

The J gene is TRBJ1-1, the V gene TRBV5-1; D uncertain. The V and J ends lost 4 bases and 1 base respectively, with 26 bases between them. Per germline, CDR1 SGHRS and CDR2 YFSETQ. The CDR3 is 19 residues long. The chain's CDR3 is CASSQTPKGLGDWNTEAFF. The CDR3 DNA is TGCGCCAGCAGCCAAACTCCGAAGGGCTTGGGTGACTGGAACACTGAAGCTTTCTTT.

The J gene is TRBJ2-5, the V gene TRBV24-1; 14 bases fit TRBD2. V shed 4 bases and J 3 bases; nucleotides not matched to a gene: 9. Germline assignment: CDR1 KGHDR and CDR2 SFDVKD. This CDR3 has 18 residues. In nucleotides, the CDR3 is TGTGCCACCAGTGACAAATTTCAGACTAGCGGGAGGGAAGAGACCCAGTACTTC. It encodes CATSDKFQTSGREETQYF.